This TCR beta chain emerged from a study of T cells in Graves' hyperthyroidism and ophthalmopathy. General observations from the study: Through a model of 13 V-J features, ophthalmopathy was separated from stable hyperthyroidism. Among thyroid clonotypes expanded above 0.001, most also appeared in blood. In validation, the model predicted ophthalmopathy. These predictions came a median roughly seven months before onset.

Amplified TCR beta CDR3 regions derived from RNA transcripts. TCR CDR3 underwent first-round RT-PCR with the HTBI primer set. TCRdb processed the multiplex PCR reads anew with MiXCR; each CDR3 protein has one entry. Of hundreds of thousands of distinct CDR3 sequences listed, just under 45% were seen once; the top ten hold about 7.7%. On the basis of clinical symptoms, serum thyroxine and TRAb, thyroid ultrasound and orbital computed tomography, diagnoses were made. Remarks on this clonotype: Its matching antigen is unknown.

Germline V gene lookup returns CDR1 SNHLY and CDR2 FYNNEI. The CDR3 extends over 15 amino acids. V lost 4 bases and J 3 bases, leaving 13 bases between the germline ends. This TCR was sampled from an adult man with Graves' disease, either hyperthyroidism or ophthalmopathy (not recorded which). The chain carries TRBV2 and TRBJ1-5; D uncertain. The specimen sequenced was peripheral blood or thyroid tissue (not recorded which). This CDR3 is CASSARVGPNQPQHF. The CDR3 coding sequence is TGTGCCAGCAGTGCTAGAGTGGGCCCCAATCAGCCCCAGCATTTT.